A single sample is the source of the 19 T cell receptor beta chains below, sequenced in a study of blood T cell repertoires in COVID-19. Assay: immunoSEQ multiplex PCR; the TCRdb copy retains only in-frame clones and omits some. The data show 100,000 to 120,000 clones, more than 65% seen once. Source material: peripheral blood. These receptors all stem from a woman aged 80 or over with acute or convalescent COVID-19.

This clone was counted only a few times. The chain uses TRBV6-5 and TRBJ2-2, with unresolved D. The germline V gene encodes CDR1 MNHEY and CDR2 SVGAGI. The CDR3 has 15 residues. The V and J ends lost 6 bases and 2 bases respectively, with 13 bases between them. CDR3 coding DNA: TGTGCCAGCAGGTGGAGTCCCTACAACACCGGGGAGCTGTTTTTT. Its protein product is CASRWSPYNTGELFF.

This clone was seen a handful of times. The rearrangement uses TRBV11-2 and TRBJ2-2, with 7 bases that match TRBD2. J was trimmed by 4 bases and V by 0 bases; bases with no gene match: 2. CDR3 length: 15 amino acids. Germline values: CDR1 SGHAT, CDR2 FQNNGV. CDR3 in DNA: TGTGCCAGCAGCTTAGAAGCGGGGATCACCGGGGAGCTGTTTTTT. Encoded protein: CASSLEAGITGELFF.

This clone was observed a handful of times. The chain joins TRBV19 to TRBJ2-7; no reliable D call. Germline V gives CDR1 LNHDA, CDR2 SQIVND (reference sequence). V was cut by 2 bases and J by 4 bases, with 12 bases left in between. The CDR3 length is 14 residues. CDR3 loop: CASSIRGVGYEQYF. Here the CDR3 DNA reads TGTGCCAGTAGTATACGAGGAGTTGGTTACGAGCAGTACTTC.

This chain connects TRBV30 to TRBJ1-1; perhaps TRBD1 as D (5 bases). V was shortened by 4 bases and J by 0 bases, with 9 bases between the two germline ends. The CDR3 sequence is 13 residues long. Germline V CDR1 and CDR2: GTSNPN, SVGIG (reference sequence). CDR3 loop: CAWTGFMNTEAFF. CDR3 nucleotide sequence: TGTGCCTGGACAGGGTTCATGAACACTGAAGCTTTCTTT. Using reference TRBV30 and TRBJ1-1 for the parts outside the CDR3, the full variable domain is SQTIHQWPATLVQPVGSPLSLECTVEGTSNPNLYWYRQAAGRGLQLLFYSVGIGQISSEVPQNLSASRPQDRQFILSSKKLLLSDSGFYLCAWTGFMNTEAFFGQGTRLTVV.

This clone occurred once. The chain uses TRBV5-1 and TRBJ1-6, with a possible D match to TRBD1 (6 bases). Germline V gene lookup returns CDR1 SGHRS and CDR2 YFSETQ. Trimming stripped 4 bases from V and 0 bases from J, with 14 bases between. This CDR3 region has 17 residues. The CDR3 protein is CASSADSFSSYNSPLHF. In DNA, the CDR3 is TGCGCCAGCAGCGCGGACAGTTTCAGCTCCTATAATTCACCCCTCCACTTT.

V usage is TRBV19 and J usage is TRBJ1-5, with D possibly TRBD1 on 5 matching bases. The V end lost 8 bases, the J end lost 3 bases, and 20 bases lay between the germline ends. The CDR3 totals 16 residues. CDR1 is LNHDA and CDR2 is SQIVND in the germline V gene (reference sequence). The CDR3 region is CASGRRGGDYNQPQHF. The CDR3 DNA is TGTGCCAGTGGACGTAGGGGAGGGGATTACAATCAGCCCCAGCATTTT.

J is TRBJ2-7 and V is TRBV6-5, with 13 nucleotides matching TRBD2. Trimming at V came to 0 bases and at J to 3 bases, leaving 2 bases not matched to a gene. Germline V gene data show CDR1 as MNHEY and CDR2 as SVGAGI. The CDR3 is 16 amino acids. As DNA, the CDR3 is TGTGCCAGCAGTTACTCGGGACTAGCGGGAAACTACGAGCAGTACTTC. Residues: CASSYSGLAGNYEQYF.

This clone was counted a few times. The CDR3 here is CASSLRGRDTGELFF. CDR3 nucleotide sequence: TGTGCCAGCAGTTTAAGAGGGAGGGACACCGGGGAGCTGTTTTTT. The V gene is TRBV27, the J gene TRBJ2-2, with TRBD2 identical over 7 bases. Losses at the gene ends were 2 bases for V and 3 bases for J; bases not matched to a gene: 3. This CDR3 is 15 amino acids long. The germline gives CDR1 MNHEY, CDR2 SMNVEV (reference sequence).

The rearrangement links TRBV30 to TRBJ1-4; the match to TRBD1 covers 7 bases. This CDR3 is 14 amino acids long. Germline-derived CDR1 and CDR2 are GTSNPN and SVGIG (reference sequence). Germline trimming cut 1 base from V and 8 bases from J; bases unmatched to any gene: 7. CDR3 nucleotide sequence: TGTGCCTGGAGTGCCGGGGGACAGCGGGAAAAACTGTTTTTT. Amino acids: CAWSAGGQREKLFF.

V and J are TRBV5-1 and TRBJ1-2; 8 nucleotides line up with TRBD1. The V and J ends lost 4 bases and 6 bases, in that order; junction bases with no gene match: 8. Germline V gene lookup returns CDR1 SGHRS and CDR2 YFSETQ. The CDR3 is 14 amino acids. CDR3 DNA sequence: TGCGCCAGCAGCCCAGACAGGGGCTGGGATGGCTACACCTTC. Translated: CASSPDRGWDGYTF.

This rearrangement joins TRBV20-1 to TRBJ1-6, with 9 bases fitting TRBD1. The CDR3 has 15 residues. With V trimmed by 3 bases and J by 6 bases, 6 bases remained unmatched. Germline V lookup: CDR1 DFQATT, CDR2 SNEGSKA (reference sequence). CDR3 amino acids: CSASPGTGSNSPLHF. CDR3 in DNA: TGCAGTGCTAGTCCCGGGACAGGGAGTAATTCACCCCTCCACTTT.

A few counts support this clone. For the CDR3, the DNA is TGTGCCAGCAGCTTAGGGGGGATCAGGGGGAGCGAGCAGTACTTC. Amino acid sequence: CASSLGGIRGSEQYF. This rearrangement joins TRBV11-3 to TRBJ2-7, with 7 bases aligning to TRBD1. Germline lookup yields CDR1 SGHNT and CDR2 YENEEA. The junction had 9 bases not matched to a gene; V was cut back by 1 base and J by 6 bases. The CDR3 loop spans 15 amino acids.

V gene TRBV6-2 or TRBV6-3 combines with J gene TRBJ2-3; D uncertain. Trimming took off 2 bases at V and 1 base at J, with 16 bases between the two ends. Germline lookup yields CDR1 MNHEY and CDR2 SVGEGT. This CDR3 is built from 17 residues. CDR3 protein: CASSYVWSLPRTDTQYF. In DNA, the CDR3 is TGTGCCAGCAGTTACGTCTGGTCCCTACCACGCACAGATACGCAGTATTTT.

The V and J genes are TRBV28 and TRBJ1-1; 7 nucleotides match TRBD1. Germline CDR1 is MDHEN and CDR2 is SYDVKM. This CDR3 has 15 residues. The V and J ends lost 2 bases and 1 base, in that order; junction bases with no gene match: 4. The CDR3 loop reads CASSLGGGPNTEAFF. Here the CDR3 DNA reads TGTGCCAGCAGTTTAGGAGGGGGCCCGAACACTGAAGCTTTCTTT. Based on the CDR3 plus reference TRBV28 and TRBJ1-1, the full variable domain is DVKVTQSSRYLVKRTGEKVFLECVQDMDHENMFWYRQDPGLGLRLIYFSYDVKMKEKGDIPEGYSVSREKKERFSLILESASTNQTSMYLCASSLGGGPNTEAFFGQGTRLTVV.

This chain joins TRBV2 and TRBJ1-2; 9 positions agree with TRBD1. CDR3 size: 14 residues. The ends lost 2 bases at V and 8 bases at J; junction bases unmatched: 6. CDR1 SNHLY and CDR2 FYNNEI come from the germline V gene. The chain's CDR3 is CASSERRTGEGYTF. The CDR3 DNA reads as TGTGCCAGCAGTGAACGAAGGACAGGGGAGGGCTACACCTTC.

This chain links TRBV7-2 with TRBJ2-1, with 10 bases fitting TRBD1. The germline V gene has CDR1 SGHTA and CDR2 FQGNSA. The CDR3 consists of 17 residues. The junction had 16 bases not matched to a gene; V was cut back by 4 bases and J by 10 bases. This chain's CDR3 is CASSSIGGQGTGAEQFF. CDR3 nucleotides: TGTGCCAGCAGCTCGATAGGGGGTCAGGGGACAGGGGCAGAGCAGTTCTTC.

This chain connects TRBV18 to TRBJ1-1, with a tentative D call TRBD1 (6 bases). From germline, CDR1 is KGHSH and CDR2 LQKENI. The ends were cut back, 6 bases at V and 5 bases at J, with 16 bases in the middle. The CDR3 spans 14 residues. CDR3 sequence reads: CASSRSRGETEAFF. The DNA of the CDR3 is TGTGCCAGCTCGAGAAGCAGGGGTGAGACTGAAGCTTTCTTT.

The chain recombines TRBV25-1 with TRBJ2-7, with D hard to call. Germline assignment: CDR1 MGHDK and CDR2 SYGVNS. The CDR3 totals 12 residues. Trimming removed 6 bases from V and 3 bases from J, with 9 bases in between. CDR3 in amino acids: CASRRGSYEQYF. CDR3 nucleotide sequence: TGTGCCAGCAGAAGAGGTAGCTACGAGCAGTACTTC.

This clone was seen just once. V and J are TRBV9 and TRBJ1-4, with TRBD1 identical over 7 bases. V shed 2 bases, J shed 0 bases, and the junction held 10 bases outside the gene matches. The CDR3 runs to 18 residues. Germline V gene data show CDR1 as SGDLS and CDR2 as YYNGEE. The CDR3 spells CASSVGSNRGATNEKLFF. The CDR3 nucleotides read TGTGCCAGCAGCGTTGGGTCGAACAGGGGTGCAACTAATGAAAAACTGTTTTTT.